The TCR beta chain described here comes from a study of OX40 agonist ivuxolimab in advanced cancers. Study in general: Ivuxolimab is a fully human IgG2 antibody that activates OX40 (CD134). Those treated in dose escalation had hepatocellular carcinoma, melanoma, renal cell cancer or head and neck cancer. Participants, 75% to 90% male, averaged roughly 60 years of age, ranging from about 23 to 80.

Germline values: CDR1 MNHEY, CDR2 SMNVEV (reference sequence). This CDR3 is 14 amino acids long. V lost 1 base and J lost 1, with 7 bases in between. Sequencing was performed with immunoSEQ multiplex PCR; in TCRdb, only in-frame clones are kept and a portion is missing. The sample yields 100,000 or so clones, around nine tenths seen once. At baseline, cycle 4 day 1, and cycle 7 day 1, blood was sampled. The chain carries TRBV27 and TRBJ1-1; unclear D gene. The sample here was CD4+ or CD8+ T cells sorted from blood, taken in a trial of the OX40 agonist ivuxolimab. This TCR derives from an adult with an advanced solid tumor such as melanoma, head and neck, liver or kidney cancer. The CDR3: CASSLFGSNTEAFF. DNA of the CDR3: TGTGCCAGCAGTTTATTTGGGTCGAACACTGAAGCTTTCTTT.